This T cell receptor (beta chain) stems from a study of T-cell memory formation after mild COVID-19. In the case of this clonotype: Its matching antigen is unknown.

Study-wide points: SARS-CoV-2 specificity of second-wave clones peaking day 37 was unconfirmed.

Per germline, CDR1 LGHNT and CDR2 FRNRAP. The length of the CDR3 is 13 residues. V gave up 7 bases and J gave up 0 bases, with 9 bases separating them. Amplification by 5'RACE using constant-segment primers produced TCR alpha and TCR beta cDNA libraries that carried sample barcodes and UMIs. TCRdb analysed the 5' RACE reads with MiXCR anew, one entry per CDR3 protein. The table includes about 13,000 distinct CDR3 sequences, about a sixth detected once. The clonotype comes from a man younger than 35 who had mild COVID-19 (a few samples of this study predate the infection). Cell type and time point are not known. The sequenced sample was PBMCs or a T cell subset sorted from them (not recorded which). This sequence joins TRBV12-5 and TRBJ1-1; possible D gene TRBD1, 6 bases. The CDR3 here is CASAGGMNTEAFF. The CDR3 DNA reads TGTGCTAGTGCCGGGGGCATGAACACTGAAGCTTTCTTT. Drawing the rest from reference TRBV12-5 and TRBJ1-1, the complete variable domain is DARVTQTPRHKVTEMGQEVTMRCQPILGHNTVFWYRQTMMQGLELLAYFRNRAPLDDSGMPKDRFSAEMPDATLATLKIQPSEPRDSAVYFCASAGGMNTEAFFGQGTRLTVV.